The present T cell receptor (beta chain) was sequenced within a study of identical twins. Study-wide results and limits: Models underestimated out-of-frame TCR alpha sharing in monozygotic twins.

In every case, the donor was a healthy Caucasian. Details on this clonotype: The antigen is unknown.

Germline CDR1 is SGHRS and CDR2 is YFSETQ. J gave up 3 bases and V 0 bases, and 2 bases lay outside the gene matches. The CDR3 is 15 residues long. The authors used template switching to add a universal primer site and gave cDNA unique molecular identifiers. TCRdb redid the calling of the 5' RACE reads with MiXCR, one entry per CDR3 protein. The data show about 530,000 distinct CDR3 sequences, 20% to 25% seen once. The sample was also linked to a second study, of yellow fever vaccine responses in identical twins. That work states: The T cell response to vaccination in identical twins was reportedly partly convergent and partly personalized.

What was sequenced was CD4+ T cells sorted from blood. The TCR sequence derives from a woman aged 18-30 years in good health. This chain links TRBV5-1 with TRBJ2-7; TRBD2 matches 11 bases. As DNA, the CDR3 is TGCGCCAGCAGCTTGGAAACTAGCGGGAGCTACGAGCAGTACTTC. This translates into CASSLETSGSYEQYF.